What follows describes a single TCR beta chain. The antigen remains unidentified. A read error may account for a junction end that differs from germline. Treatment of any kind had been given to no patient before thyroid surgery. This specimen comes from a study of metastatic and nonmetastatic thyroid tumors. Turning to the study itself: Comparative analysis of repertoires was undertaken across blood and tumor or nodule tissue obtained from malignant and benign thyroid patients. Study results and caveats: Reportedly, malignant thyroid tumors had significantly higher TCR beta diversity than benign nodules, in blood and tumor.

The CDR3 spans 13 residues. Germline V lookup: CDR1 SNHLY, CDR2 FYNNEI. Source study methods: What underpinned the distant-metastasis classifier for papillary thyroid cancer was the set of CDR3 differences across clinicopathological groups. TCRdb re-called clones via MiXCR from the PCR reads. TCRdb, rather than the study authors, made the V and J calls. The table records tens of thousands of clones, about 20% of them present only once. The rearrangement joins TRBV2 to TRBJ1-5; D unresolved. The material sequenced was blood. This TCR came from a female donor with papillary thyroid cancer or a benign thyroid nodule (not recorded which). Some clones in this sample may be carry-over from other donors' samples. DNA for the CDR3: TGTGCCAGCAGTGTTGGGATAAATCAGCTCCAGCATTTT. Its translation: CASSVGINQLQHF.